A single sample gave rise to the 26 T cell receptor beta chains below, sequenced in a study of CD8 T cells in ankylosing spondylitis. TCRdb used MiXCR to reprocess the 5' RACE reads, holding one entry per CDR3 protein. The sample lists 20,000 to 30,000 distinct CDR3 sequences, under 3% occurring once. Material for sequencing was blood, either unsorted or a sorted T cell fraction (not recorded which). The origin of the receptors is a female donor with ankylosing spondylitis or in good health (not recorded which).

Ten or more counts support this clonotype. The genes are TRBV9 and TRBJ2-3; D is possibly TRBD1 (6 bases). Trimming stripped 4 bases from V and 3 bases from J, with 12 bases between. The CDR3 extends over 14 amino acids. Germline CDR1 and CDR2: SGDLS and YYNGEE. The CDR3 loop reads CASSPGQFTDTQYF. The CDR3 region has the DNA TGTGCCAGCAGCCCAGGACAGTTTACAGATACGCAGTATTTT.

Ten or more counts support this clonotype. The chain couples TRBV10-1 to TRBJ2-7, with D perhaps TRBD1 (6 bases). The CDR3 covers 11 residues. CDR1 is WNHNN, CDR2 SYGVQD, per germline (reference sequence). Trimming removed 10 bases at V and 5 bases at J, with 12 bases between. The CDR3: CAKRQGNEQYF. CDR3 in DNA: TGCGCCAAACGTCAGGGGAACGAGCAGTACTTC.

This clonotype has at least ten counts. This sequence joins TRBV9 and TRBJ2-3; 8 bases fit TRBD2. The junction had 9 bases not matched to a gene; V was cut back by 1 base and J by 2 bases. The CDR3 is 17 amino acids. In germline, CDR1 is SGDLS, CDR2 YYNGEE. CDR3 region: CASSVLASGLITDTQYF. The CDR3 DNA reads TGTGCCAGCAGCGTACTGGCTAGCGGGCTTATCACAGATACGCAGTATTTT.

This clonotype was detected many times. The chain links TRBV9 to TRBJ2-2; D is tentatively TRBD1 or TRBD2 (5 bases each). V lost 4 bases and J lost 2, with 15 bases in between. Germline CDR1 is SGDLS and CDR2 is YYNGEE. The CDR3 consists of 16 residues. CDR3 amino acids: CASSKEWGINTGELFF. In nucleotides, the CDR3 is TGTGCCAGCAGCAAGGAGTGGGGGATAAACACCGGGGAGCTGTTTTTT. The full variable domain, rest sourced from reference TRBV9 and TRBJ2-2, is DSGVTQTPKHLITATGQRVTLRCSPRSGDLSVYWYQQSLDQGLQFLIQYYNGEERAKGNILERFSAQQFPDLHSELNLSSLELGDSALYFCASSKEWGINTGELFFGEGSRLTVL.

This clonotype occurred many times. This sequence joins TRBV9 and TRBJ1-6; D is undetermined. The germline V gene has CDR1 SGDLS and CDR2 YYNGEE. The CDR3 runs to 14 residues. Trimming removed 4 bases from V and 10 bases from J, with 15 bases in between. The CDR3 DNA reads as TGTGCCAGCAGCCCCCGGGAGGGTTGGTCACCCCTCCACTTT. As protein: CASSPREGWSPLHF.

This clonotype appeared many times. This chain connects TRBV9 to TRBJ2-2; D ambiguous. The V gene lost 7 bases and the J gene lost 4 bases, with 14 bases spanning the gap. CDR3 length equals 14 residues. Germline CDR1 SGDLS, CDR2 YYNGEE. The CDR3 spells CASAPGPGTGELFF. The CDR3 DNA reads TGTGCCAGCGCCCCGGGTCCGGGCACCGGGGAGCTGTTTTTT. The full variable domain, with the rest looked up from reference TRBV9 and TRBJ2-2, is DSGVTQTPKHLITATGQRVTLRCSPRSGDLSVYWYQQSLDQGLQFLIQYYNGEERAKGNILERFSAQQFPDLHSELNLSSLELGDSALYFCASAPGPGTGELFFGEGSRLTVL.

This clonotype counts as medium-sized. The chain couples TRBV9 to TRBJ1-1; the D is unclear. This CDR3 contains 13 residues. Trimming shortened V by 0 bases and J by 2 bases, and 5 bases separated the two germline ends. Germline-derived CDR1 and CDR2 are SGDLS and YYNGEE. The CDR3 spells CASSVVRNTEAFF. In DNA form, the CDR3 reads TGTGCCAGCAGCGTAGTCAGAAACACTGAAGCTTTCTTT.

This clonotype has a count of ten or more. The chain couples TRBV9 to TRBJ2-3; 9 bases are a match to TRBD2. The CDR3 is made up of 15 amino acids. J gave up 6 bases and V 2 bases, and 7 bases lay outside the gene matches. Germline V gene sequence: CDR1 SGDLS, CDR2 YYNGEE. CDR3 nucleotide sequence: TGTGCCAGCAGCGTCCTAGCGGGAACTTCGGATACGCAGTATTTT. Translation gives CASSVLAGTSDTQYF.

This clonotype is classed as medium-sized. At one of its ends the junction is not consistent with the germline gene, which may arise from a read error. This rearrangement joins TRBV9 to TRBJ1-1, with D possibly being TRBD1 (5 bases). The CDR3 totals 14 residues. The germline CDR1 and CDR2 sequences are SGDLS and YYNGEE. CDR3: CASTVGVGGTEAFF. The DNA for the CDR3 is TGTGCCAGCACCGTAGGGGTCGGGGGGACTGAAGCTTTCTTT. Full variable domain (missing parts from reference TRBV9 and TRBJ1-1): DSGVTQTPKHLITATGQRVTLRCSPRSGDLSVYWYQQSLDQGLQFLIQYYNGEERAKGNILERFSAQQFPDLHSELNLSSLELGDSALYFCASTVGVGGTEAFFGQGTRLTVV.

This clonotype is medium-sized (0.01 to 0.1%) by share. CDR3 sequence reads: CASSEQIGVQETQYF. The CDR3 nucleotides are TGTGCCAGCAGCGAGCAGATAGGGGTACAAGAGACCCAGTACTTC. J is TRBJ2-5 and V is TRBV9; D may be TRBD1 (5 bases). Germline V gene sequence: CDR1 SGDLS, CDR2 YYNGEE. The V end was cut by 3 bases, the J end by 2 bases, with 14 bases between. The CDR3 contains 15 residues. The whole variable domain, remainder taken from reference TRBV9 and TRBJ2-5, is DSGVTQTPKHLITATGQRVTLRCSPRSGDLSVYWYQQSLDQGLQFLIQYYNGEERAKGNILERFSAQQFPDLHSELNLSSLELGDSALYFCASSEQIGVQETQYFGPGTRLLVL.

This clonotype was observed many times. V usage is TRBV9 and J usage is TRBJ2-7; D unclear. CDR3 length equals 14 residues. Germline assignment: CDR1 SGDLS and CDR2 YYNGEE. The V gene lost 5 bases and the J gene lost 2 bases, with 14 bases spanning the gap. CDR3 amino acids: CASSNGPLTYEQYF. In DNA, the CDR3 is TGTGCCAGCAGTAACGGGCCCCTAACCTACGAGCAGTACTTC.

This clonotype was picked up many times. V usage is TRBV9 and J usage is TRBJ2-5, with TRBD2 matching over 9 bases. Germline CDR1 and CDR2: SGDLS and YYNGEE. J gave up 5 bases and V 4 bases, and 12 bases lay outside the gene matches. This CDR3 contains 16 residues. CDR3 protein: CASSPLAGSVGETQYF. For the CDR3, the DNA is TGTGCCAGCAGCCCGCTAGCGGGGTCGGTCGGCGAGACCCAGTACTTC.

This clonotype was recorded at least ten times. The gene calls are TRBV9 and TRBJ2-1; 8 positions agree with TRBD1. Trimming cost V 1 base and J 6 bases; bases outside gene matches: 9. This CDR3 comprises 16 residues. CDR1 SGDLS and CDR2 YYNGEE come from the germline V gene. The CDR3 DNA reads as TGTGCCAGCAGCGTAAGGGGACAGGCGGAGCTCAATGAGCAGTTCTTC. This gives the protein CASSVRGQAELNEQFF.

This clonotype showed up just a few times. The genes are TRBV9 and TRBJ2-2, with 13 bases identical to TRBD2. The germline V gene has CDR1 SGDLS and CDR2 YYNGEE. The V and J ends lost 4 bases and 2 bases, in that order; junction bases with no gene match: 8. The CDR3 consists of 18 residues. The CDR3 loop is CASSLGTSGAYNTGELFF. As DNA, the CDR3 is TGTGCCAGCAGCCTGGGGACTAGCGGGGCCTATAACACCGGGGAGCTGTTTTTT.

This clonotype has a count of ten or more. The J gene is TRBJ2-1, the V gene TRBV9, with 7 bases aligning to TRBD1. CDR1 is SGDLS and CDR2 is YYNGEE in the germline V gene. This CDR3 spans 17 amino acids. With V trimmed by 2 bases and J by 8 bases, 16 bases remained unmatched. The CDR3 here is CASSVEPGTVGAHEQFF. CDR3 nucleotides: TGTGCCAGCAGCGTGGAACCCGGGACAGTGGGGGCCCATGAGCAGTTCTTC.

This clonotype was counted many times. The chain uses TRBV9 and TRBJ2-5; TRBD2 agrees at 7 bases. CDR1 is SGDLS, CDR2 YYNGEE, per germline. Trimming took 0 bases from V and 7 from J; bases not matched to a gene: 9. This CDR3 spans 15 amino acids. This CDR3 is CASSVADSGQWTQYF. CDR3 nucleotide sequence: TGTGCCAGCAGCGTAGCTGATAGCGGGCAGTGGACCCAGTACTTC.

This clonotype was counted many times. The rearrangement links TRBV9 to TRBJ2-3; TRBD2 is a possible D gene (5 bases). Deletions cut 1 base from V and 0 bases from J, with 9 bases between. Germline CDR1 is SGDLS and CDR2 is YYNGEE. The CDR3 is 15 residues long. CDR3 protein: CASSVLGESTDTQYF. CDR3 DNA: TGTGCCAGCAGCGTACTGGGAGAAAGCACAGATACGCAGTATTTT. Supplemented by reference TRBV9 and TRBJ2-3, the full variable domain reads DSGVTQTPKHLITATGQRVTLRCSPRSGDLSVYWYQQSLDQGLQFLIQYYNGEERAKGNILERFSAQQFPDLHSELNLSSLELGDSALYFCASSVLGESTDTQYFGPGTRLTVL.

Many counts were recorded for this clonotype. The chain carries TRBV9 and TRBJ2-2; D is tentatively TRBD1 or TRBD2 (5 bases each). Germline loops: CDR1 SGDLS, CDR2 YYNGEE. The ends were cut back, 6 bases at V and 4 bases at J, with 13 bases in the middle. The CDR3 sequence is 14 residues long. The CDR3 spells CASNWDLSTGELFF. The CDR3 region has the DNA TGTGCCAGCAATTGGGACCTAAGCACCGGGGAGCTGTTTTTT.

This clonotype was recorded at least ten times. V usage is TRBV9 and J usage is TRBJ2-4, with no clear D. This CDR3 is 14 amino acids long. V was trimmed by 1 base and J by 3 bases, leaving 8 bases between them. In germline, CDR1 is SGDLS, CDR2 YYNGEE. The CDR3 protein is CASSVSDNKNIQYF. In nucleotides, the CDR3 is TGTGCCAGCAGCGTAAGCGACAACAAAAACATTCAGTACTTC.

This clonotype was picked up many times. CDR3 in amino acids: CASSNQGYGYTF. As DNA, the CDR3 is TGTGCCAGCAGCAACCAGGGGTATGGCTACACCTTC. The chain has TRBV9 and TRBJ1-2, with a weak D call TRBD1 (6 bases). Trimming pared 4 bases from V and 5 bases from J, leaving 9 bases between. The CDR3 contains 12 residues. CDR1 and CDR2 (germline): SGDLS, YYNGEE.

This clonotype was seen repeatedly, ten times or more. The CDR3 nucleotides are TGTGCCAGCAGCAGCGGACCACTCCTAGAGAATGAGCAGTTCTTC. As protein: CASSSGPLLENEQFF. The chain has TRBV9 and TRBJ2-1; the D gene is possibly TRBD2 (5 bases). The CDR3 has 15 amino acids. CDR1 SGDLS and CDR2 YYNGEE come from the germline V gene. The ends were cut back, 4 bases at V and 7 bases at J, with 18 bases in the middle.

This clonotype has ten or more counts. The chain employs TRBV9 and TRBJ2-1; D is perhaps TRBD1 (8 bases). Trimming removed 4 bases at V and 4 bases at J, with 15 bases between. The CDR3 covers 15 residues. Germline assignment: CDR1 SGDLS and CDR2 YYNGEE. The CDR3 bases are TGTGCCAGCAGCCTCGGACAGGGAGGGTACAATGAGCAGTTCTTC. As protein: CASSLGQGGYNEQFF.

This clonotype was seen repeatedly, ten times or more. This chain joins TRBV9 and TRBJ2-1; D remains ambiguous. The CDR3 is made up of 14 amino acids. Per germline, CDR1 SGDLS and CDR2 YYNGEE. V was pared by 0 bases and J by 8 bases, with 12 bases between. CDR3: CASSVGGSVDEQFF. The CDR3 DNA sequence: TGTGCCAGCAGCGTAGGGGGTAGTGTCGATGAGCAGTTCTTC.

This clonotype came up many times. This chain connects TRBV9 to TRBJ2-3, with TRBD2 identical over 14 bases. Germline V CDR1 and CDR2: SGDLS, YYNGEE. This CDR3 contains 22 residues. V gave up 0 bases and J gave up 3 bases; unmatched junction bases: 18. CDR3 nucleotides: TGTGCCAGCAGCGTAGAGGGGAGGGGACTAGCGGGGGCCGACAGGTGGACAGATACGCAGTATTTT. It is translated as CASSVEGRGLAGADRWTDTQYF.

This clonotype was recorded at least ten times. The chain recombines TRBV9 with TRBJ2-2, with D unclear. Deletions cut 3 bases from V and 2 bases from J, with 20 bases between. Germline V CDR1 and CDR2: SGDLS, YYNGEE. CDR3 length: 18 residues. Written as DNA, the CDR3 is TGTGCCAGCAGCGGGGGTGACTGGGCAGTTGTCAACACCGGGGAGCTGTTTTTT. As protein: CASSGGDWAVVNTGELFF.

The sample holds many counts of this clonotype. This sequence joins TRBV9 and TRBJ2-5, with 8 bases fitting TRBD2. This CDR3 contains 14 residues. The germline V gene has CDR1 SGDLS and CDR2 YYNGEE. Trimming cost V 3 bases and J 4 bases; bases outside gene matches: 5. The chain's CDR3 is CASSATSGGETQYF. In nucleotides, the CDR3 is TGTGCCAGCAGCGCTACTAGCGGTGGAGAGACCCAGTACTTC.